A selection of T cell receptor beta chains follows, all from one sample in a study of blood T cell repertoires in COVID-19. Clones were read by immunoSEQ multiplex PCR, and TCRdb kept only the in-frame ones, dropping some. The table records 100,000 to 120,000 clones, more than 65% of them present only once. The sample consisted of peripheral blood. The receptors derive from a man aged 45-65 years with acute or convalescent COVID-19. Each CDR3 is given with its conserved first and last residue. The order of the fields is clone size, D gene, J gene, V gene, CDR3 DNA, CDR3 protein. The D gene is left open where the match is weak. Only part of the rows carry a size: once, few, many, or a class if the clone is expanded.

clone_size: .
d_call: .
j_call: TRBJ1-5
v_call: TRBV19
cdr3_nt: TGTGCCAGTAGCCTAAGCGGGGTTTACGGCAATCAGCCCCAGCATTTT
cdr3_aa: CASSLSGVYGNQPQHF

clone_size: .
d_call: .
j_call: TRBJ2-7
v_call: TRBV15
cdr3_nt: TGTGCCACCAGCAGAGATACAGGGTTGAGAATAAGTGAGCAGTACTTC
cdr3_aa: CATSRDTGLRISEQYF

clone_size: once
d_call: .
j_call: TRBJ1-6
v_call: TRBV18
cdr3_nt: TGTGCCAGCTCACCAACGTCCAGGGTTAATTCACCCCTCCACTTT
cdr3_aa: CASSPTSRVNSPLHF

clone_size: .
d_call: .
j_call: TRBJ1-2
v_call: TRBV15
cdr3_nt: TGTGCCACCAGCAGACTTACAGGGAACTATGGCTACACCTTC
cdr3_aa: CATSRLTGNYGYTF

clone_size: .
d_call: TRBD1
j_call: TRBJ2-2
v_call: TRBV9
cdr3_nt: TGTGCCAGCAGCGTCCGGGACAGGGGGCGAGAAACCGGGGAGCTGTTTTTT
cdr3_aa: CASSVRDRGRETGELFF

clone_size: .
d_call: .
j_call: TRBJ1-1
v_call: TRBV28
cdr3_nt: TGTGCCAGCAGTTTGTGGGTATCAGGACAGATGAACACTGAAGCTTTCTTT
cdr3_aa: CASSLWVSGQMNTEAFF

clone_size: .
d_call: .
j_call: TRBJ2-3
v_call: TRBV9
cdr3_nt: TGTGCCAGCAGCGTAGGGGCGGGAGATACGCAGTATTTT
cdr3_aa: CASSVGAGDTQYF

clone_size: .
d_call: TRBD1
j_call: TRBJ1-2
v_call: TRBV28
cdr3_nt: TGTGCCAGCAGCGTTACAGGGGGGCATGGCTACACCTTC
cdr3_aa: CASSVTGGHGYTF

clone_size: .
d_call: .
j_call: TRBJ2-3
v_call: TRBV29-1
cdr3_nt: TGCAGCGCTTCCGATGTAACCTCGGGATATTTT
cdr3_aa: CSASDVTSGYF

clone_size: .
d_call: .
j_call: TRBJ1-1
v_call: TRBV6-5
cdr3_nt: TGTGCCAGCAGTTCTAGAGGGAAGAACACTGAAGCTTTCTTT
cdr3_aa: CASSSRGKNTEAFF

clone_size: .
d_call: TRBD1
j_call: TRBJ2-3
v_call: TRBV29-1
cdr3_nt: TGCAGCGTTGAGCGGGACAGGGGAAACACAGATACGCAGTATTTT
cdr3_aa: CSVERDRGNTDTQYF

clone_size: .
d_call: .
j_call: TRBJ1-1
v_call: TRBV19
cdr3_nt: TGTGCCAGTATTTCGCACCGCGGACAGCGAGCTTTCTTT
cdr3_aa: CASISHRGQRAFF

clone_size: .
d_call: .
j_call: TRBJ2-5
v_call: TRBV7-8
cdr3_nt: TGTGCCAGCAGCTTAGATGATTTCGGGGTGGGAGAGACCCAGTACTTC
cdr3_aa: CASSLDDFGVGETQYF

clone_size: .
d_call: .
j_call: TRBJ1-1
v_call: TRBV18
cdr3_nt: TGTGCCAGCTCACCACCGGCGGGGCGGGCTTTCTTT
cdr3_aa: CASSPPAGRAFF

clone_size: .
d_call: TRBD1
j_call: TRBJ1-6
v_call: TRBV5-1
cdr3_nt: TGCGCCAGCAGCACGGGACAGGGCAATTCACCCCTCCACTTT
cdr3_aa: CASSTGQGNSPLHF

clone_size: .
d_call: TRBD1
j_call: TRBJ2-7
v_call: TRBV9
cdr3_nt: TGTGCCAGCAGCCAGGGGACAGGGAGGGAGCAGTACTTC
cdr3_aa: CASSQGTGREQYF

clone_size: .
d_call: .
j_call: TRBJ1-1
v_call: TRBV14
cdr3_nt: TGTGCCAGCAGCCAAGAAGGCGGGAGGTACACTGAAGCTTTCTTT
cdr3_aa: CASSQEGGRYTEAFF

clone_size: .
d_call: TRBD1
j_call: TRBJ1-1
v_call: TRBV7-8
cdr3_nt: TGTGCCAGCAGCCTAACCACAGGGGGCACTGAAGCTTTCTTT
cdr3_aa: CASSLTTGGTEAFF

clone_size: .
d_call: TRBD1
j_call: TRBJ1-4
v_call: TRBV29-1
cdr3_nt: TGCAGCGCCATGGGACAGAGGGGTAAACTGTTTTTT
cdr3_aa: CSAMGQRGKLFF

clone_size: .
d_call: .
j_call: TRBJ1-1
v_call: TRBV5-1
cdr3_nt: TGCGCCAGCAGCTTGGACAGGGCGAACACTGAAGCTTTCTTT
cdr3_aa: CASSLDRANTEAFF

clone_size: .
d_call: TRBD1
j_call: TRBJ1-1
v_call: TRBV5-6
cdr3_nt: TGTGCCAGCAGCTCGGCACAGGGGCTTGCTGAAGCTTTCTTT
cdr3_aa: CASSSAQGLAEAFF

clone_size: few
d_call: TRBD1
j_call: TRBJ1-6
v_call: TRBV28
cdr3_nt: TGTGCCAGCACCTTGCAGGGGGCGACTTCACCCCTCCACTTT
cdr3_aa: CASTLQGATSPLHF

clone_size: .
d_call: .
j_call: TRBJ1-2
v_call: TRBV2
cdr3_nt: TGTGCCAGCCTAGACGGAGGCTACACCTTC
cdr3_aa: CASLDGGYTF

clone_size: once
d_call: .
j_call: TRBJ1-2
v_call: TRBV4-2
cdr3_nt: TGTGCCAGCAGCCAAGATAGGGGAGGGGAGGCTGGCTACACCTTC
cdr3_aa: CASSQDRGGEAGYTF

clone_size: once
d_call: .
j_call: TRBJ1-6
v_call: TRBV5-4
cdr3_nt: TGTGCCAGCTCCGGAGGAACATTCAATTCACCCCTCCACTTT
cdr3_aa: CASSGGTFNSPLHF

clone_size: once
d_call: .
j_call: TRBJ1-5
v_call: TRBV5-6
cdr3_nt: TGTGCCAGCAGTCTCAGGCGCGGGGCAGGTTATCAGCCCCAGCATTTT
cdr3_aa: CASSLRRGAGYQPQHF

clone_size: .
d_call: .
j_call: TRBJ1-1
v_call: TRBV6-6
cdr3_nt: TGTGCCAGCAGTTACGGGGTTATGAGGGCCCAAGCTTTCTTT
cdr3_aa: CASSYGVMRAQAFF

clone_size: .
d_call: TRBD2
j_call: TRBJ2-1
v_call: TRBV5-3
cdr3_nt: TGTGCCAGAAGCTTCTACGGACTAGCGGGGGCCCAGGTGAATGAGCAGTTCTTC
cdr3_aa: CARSFYGLAGAQVNEQFF

clone_size: .
d_call: TRBD1
j_call: TRBJ1-1
v_call: TRBV28
cdr3_nt: TGTGCCAGCAGTTTCCCCCGACAGGGGAGAACTGAAGCTTTCTTT
cdr3_aa: CASSFPRQGRTEAFF

clone_size: .
d_call: TRBD1
j_call: TRBJ1-1
v_call: TRBV30
cdr3_nt: TGTGCCTGGAGTACACAGGGGCTTCGTCCTGAAGCTTTCTTT
cdr3_aa: CAWSTQGLRPEAFF

clone_size: few
d_call: .
j_call: TRBJ2-1
v_call: TRBV2
cdr3_nt: TGTGCGGGGGGTTCATACAATGAGCAGTTCTTC
cdr3_aa: CAGGSYNEQFF

clone_size: few
d_call: .
j_call: TRBJ2-3
v_call: TRBV11-2
cdr3_nt: TGTGCCAGCAGCCTATCAATTAGCACAGATACGCAGTATTTT
cdr3_aa: CASSLSISTDTQYF